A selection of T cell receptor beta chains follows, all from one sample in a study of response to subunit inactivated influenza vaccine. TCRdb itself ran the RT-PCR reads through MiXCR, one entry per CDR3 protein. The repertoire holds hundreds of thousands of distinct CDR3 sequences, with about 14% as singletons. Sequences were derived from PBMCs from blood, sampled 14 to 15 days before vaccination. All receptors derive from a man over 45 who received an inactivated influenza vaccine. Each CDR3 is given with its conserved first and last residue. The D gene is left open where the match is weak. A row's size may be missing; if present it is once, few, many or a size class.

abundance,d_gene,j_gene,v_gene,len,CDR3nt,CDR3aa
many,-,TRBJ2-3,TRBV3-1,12,TGTGCCAGCGGCGGTGGCACAGATACGCAGTATTTT,CASGGGTDTQYF
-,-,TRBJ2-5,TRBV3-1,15,TGTGCCAGCAGCCAGAATCACCGACTAGAAGAGACCCAGTACTTC,CASSQNHRLEETQYF
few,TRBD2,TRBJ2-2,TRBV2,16,TGTGCCAGCAGTGAAGCTAGCGGGGGGTACACCGGGGAGCTGTTTTTT,CASSEASGGYTGELFF
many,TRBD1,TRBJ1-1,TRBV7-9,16,TGTGCCAGCAGCTTACGGGAAAAGGGGGCGAACACTGAAGCTTTCTTT,CASSLREKGANTEAFF
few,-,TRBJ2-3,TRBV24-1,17,TGTGCCACCAGTGATGTGAGCAGAACGTGGGACCCAGATACGCAGTATTTT,CATSDVSRTWDPDTQYF
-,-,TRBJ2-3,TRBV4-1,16,TGCGCCAGCAGCCCTCAACCGGGTCTAAGCGGGTGGGCGCAGTATTTT,CASSPQPGLSGWAQYF
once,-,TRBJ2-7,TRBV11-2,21,TGTGCCAGCAGCCCATCTACCGTACGGGGGCAATACTCTTTGAGCTCCTACGAGCAGTACTTC,CASSPSTVRGQYSLSSYEQYF
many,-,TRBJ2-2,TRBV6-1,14,TGTGCCAGCGGGCCGATCGCGAACACCGGGGAGCTGTTTTTT,CASGPIANTGELFF
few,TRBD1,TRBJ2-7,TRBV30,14,TGTGCCTGGAGCATCGGGACAGGCTCCTACGAGCAGTACTTC,CAWSIGTGSYEQYF
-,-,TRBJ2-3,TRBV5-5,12,TGTGCCAGCAGCTTGTCTGTACCTACGCAGTATTTT,CASSLSVPTQYF
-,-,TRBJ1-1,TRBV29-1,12,TGCAGCGTTGGGGGAGGGTCGGTTGAAGCTTTCTTT,CSVGGGSVEAFF
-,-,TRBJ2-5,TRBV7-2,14,TGTGCCAGCAGTCCCACCCGCAACCAAGAGACCCAGTACTTC,CASSPTRNQETQYF
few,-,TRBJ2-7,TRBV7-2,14,TGTGCCAGCAGCTTTCCGGGACGCTTCTACGAGCAGTACTTC,CASSFPGRFYEQYF
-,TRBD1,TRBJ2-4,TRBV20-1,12,TGCAGTGCTAGACCGGACAGGGACAATCAGTACTTC,CSARPDRDNQYF
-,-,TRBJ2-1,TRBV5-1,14,TGCGCCAGCAGCTTGGCCGGACTTCTAGATGAGCAGTTCTTC,CASSLAGLLDEQFF